The 27 T cell receptor beta chains listed next were all sequenced from one sample in a study of T cell responses to AZD1222 COVID-19 vaccine. Clones were read by immunoSEQ multiplex PCR, and TCRdb kept only the in-frame ones, dropping some. This sample has about 100,000 clones, with 80% to 90% found just once. Sample: peripheral blood, taken on day 0 of AZD1222 vaccination. Receptors originate from an adult in good health.

The chain joins TRBV10-1 to TRBJ1-2; no firm D call. V lost 2 bases, J lost 3 bases, and 7 bases lay in between. There are 13 residues in the CDR3. Germline V lookup: CDR1 WNHNN, CDR2 SYGVQD (reference sequence). The CDR3 protein is CASSEGTDYGYTF. CDR3 DNA sequence: TGCGCCAGCAGTGAGGGTACGGACTATGGCTACACCTTC.

The chain carries TRBV30 and TRBJ1-2, with D unresolved. Germline CDR1 reads GTSNPN; CDR2 reads SVGIG (reference sequence). This CDR3 is built from 12 residues. V was trimmed by 4 bases and J by 3 bases, leaving 9 bases between them. In DNA, the CDR3 is TGTGCCTGGAATAGAGGACACTATGGCTACACCTTC. This gives the protein CAWNRGHYGYTF.

The chain employs TRBV24-1 and TRBJ1-5; D perhaps matches TRBD1 (5 bases). V was cut by 2 bases and J by 7 bases, with 17 bases left in between. Looked up from germline, CDR1 is KGHDR and CDR2 is SFDVKD. The CDR3 loop spans 16 amino acids. The CDR3 region has the DNA TGTGCCACCAGTGATTGGATTGCAGTTAGGGACCAGCCCCAGCATTTT. As protein: CATSDWIAVRDQPQHF.

This clone occurred once. The chain joins TRBV2 to TRBJ1-1, with D perhaps TRBD1 (6 bases). V shed 6 bases and J shed 2 bases, with 10 bases lying between them. CDR1 SNHLY and CDR2 FYNNEI come from the germline V gene. This CDR3 contains 13 residues. The CDR3: CASRGQPNTEAFF. The CDR3 DNA follows: TGTGCCAGCAGAGGACAGCCTAACACTGAAGCTTTCTTT. The whole variable domain, filled in from reference TRBV2 and TRBJ1-1, reads EPEVTQTPSHQVTQMGQEVILRCVPISNHLYFYWYRQILGQKVEFLVSFYNNEISEKSEIFDDQFSVERPDGSNFTLKIRSTKLEDSAMYFCASRGQPNTEAFFGQGTRLTVV.

The chain combines TRBV6-5 with TRBJ1-6; D is uncertain. This CDR3 region has 13 residues. V lost 2 bases to trimming and J lost 6 bases, with 5 bases between them. The germline gives CDR1 MNHEY, CDR2 SVGAGI. The DNA of the CDR3 is TGTGCCAGCAGTTACGAGGTTAATTCACCCCTCCACTTT. This translates into CASSYEVNSPLHF.

The J gene is TRBJ2-1, the V gene TRBV6-5; D gene uncertain. Germline-derived CDR1 and CDR2 are MNHEY and SVGAGI. The V gene lost 1 base and the J gene lost 7 bases, with 11 bases spanning the gap. This CDR3 has 14 residues. The CDR3 nucleotides are TGTGCCAGCAGTTACTTTGGGCCTAGTAATGAGCAGTTCTTC. Translating gives CASSYFGPSNEQFF.

The chain links TRBV6-5 to TRBJ2-5; either TRBD1 or TRBD2 may fit D (5 bases each). CDR1 and CDR2 (germline): MNHEY, SVGAGI. The CDR3 consists of 12 residues. V was trimmed by 7 bases and J by 4 bases, leaving 10 bases between them. CDR3 in DNA: TGTGCCAGCACACCGGGACCAGAGACCCAGTACTTC. The encoded protein is CASTPGPETQYF.

The rearrangement joins TRBV19 to TRBJ1-2, with unresolved D. The CDR3 runs 14 residues. Germline V CDR1 and CDR2: LNHDA, SQIVND (reference sequence). Trimming left V 3 bases short and J 2 bases short, with 10 bases between. CDR3 protein: CASSINGRNYGYTF. The CDR3 DNA reads as TGTGCCAGTAGTATTAATGGCAGGAACTATGGCTACACCTTC. The entire variable domain, with the rest obtained from reference TRBV19 and TRBJ1-2, is as follows: DGGITQSPKYLFRKEGQNVTLSCEQNLNHDAMYWYRQDPGQGLRLIYYSQIVNDFQKGDIAEGYSVSREKKESFPLTVTSAQKNPTAFYLCASSINGRNYGYTFGSGTRLTVV.

This clone was picked up a small number of times. The rearrangement uses TRBV3-1 (or the pseudogene TRBV3-2) and TRBJ2-6; D possibly corresponds to TRBD1 (6 bases). Trimming pared 0 bases from V and 1 base from J, leaving 13 bases between. There are 18 residues in the CDR3. Germline CDR1 LGHDT, CDR2 YNNKEL (reference sequence). The CDR3 DNA reads TGTGCCAGCAGCCAAGAAGGCAGGGGAACTTCTGGGGCCAACGTCCTGACTTTC. Residues: CASSQEGRGTSGANVLTF.

This clone was counted once. The V gene is TRBV27, the J gene TRBJ1-5, with D maybe TRBD1 (6 bases). Trimming removed 1 base from V and 2 bases from J, with 18 bases in between. Germline V gives CDR1 MNHEY, CDR2 SMNVEV (reference sequence). The CDR3 is made up of 18 amino acids. The CDR3 sequence is CASSLYRSTGIGNQPQHF. CDR3 in DNA: TGTGCCAGCAGTTTATACCGATCAACAGGGATTGGCAATCAGCCCCAGCATTTT.

The gene calls are TRBV6-5 and TRBJ2-4; D possibly corresponds to TRBD2 (7 bases). The CDR3 covers 15 residues. From germline, CDR1 is MNHEY and CDR2 SVGAGI. V was trimmed by 6 bases and J by 6 bases, leaving 18 bases between them. The CDR3 nucleotides are TGTGCCAGCAGGTCCCTCTCTAGGGGGGGAAACATTCAGTACTTC. It translates to CASRSLSRGGNIQYF.

This chain joins TRBV5-8 and TRBJ1-5; no reliable D call. Trimming removed 2 bases at V and 6 bases at J, with 6 bases between. Germline CDR1 is SGHTS and CDR2 is YDEGEE. The CDR3 has 12 residues. CDR3 sequence reads: CASSFMGQPQHF. CDR3 DNA sequence: TGTGCCAGCAGCTTTATGGGTCAGCCCCAGCATTTT.

V is TRBV6-6 and J is TRBJ1-1; D remains unclear. The CDR3 length is 15 residues. Between the trimmed V and J ends, which lost 0 bases and 2 bases, there was a span of 10 bases. Germline V gene sequence: CDR1 MNHNY, CDR2 SVGAGI (reference sequence). CDR3 nucleotide sequence: TGTGCCAGCAGTTACTCGGGGATGGGAAACACTGAAGCTTTCTTT. It specifies CASSYSGMGNTEAFF.

The sample holds a few counts of this clone. V usage is TRBV18 and J usage is TRBJ1-5, with TRBD1 as a possible D gene (5 bases). CDR3 size: 14 residues. The germline CDR1 and CDR2 sequences are KGHSH and LQKENI. V shed 3 bases and J shed 11 bases, with 17 bases lying between them. Here the CDR3 reads CASSPRDPPGAQHF. CDR3 DNA: TGTGCCAGCTCACCCCGGGACCCTCCTGGGGCCCAGCATTTT.

V gene TRBV7-3 combines with J gene TRBJ1-1; D perhaps matches TRBD1 (5 bases). This CDR3 region has 17 residues. V was shortened by 2 bases and J by 4 bases, with 20 bases between the two germline ends. Germline CDR1 is SGHTA and CDR2 is FQGTGA. The CDR3 DNA follows: TGTGCCAGCAGCTTACGGGCGTCTAGGGGAGGCGGCACTGAAGCTTTCTTT. Protein product: CASSLRASRGGGTEAFF.

This clone appeared a few times. The J gene is TRBJ2-5, the V gene TRBV9; 7 nucleotides agree with TRBD2. Germline CDR1 SGDLS, CDR2 YYNGEE. The CDR3 consists of 17 residues. Trimming cost V 3 bases and J 5 bases; bases outside gene matches: 16. The CDR3 loop reads CASSEGASGTGLETQYF. The DNA for the CDR3 is TGTGCCAGCAGCGAAGGGGCTAGCGGTACCGGTTTGGAGACCCAGTACTTC.

The chain joins TRBV5-6 to TRBJ2-5, with D perhaps given as TRBD1 or TRBD2 (5 bases each). Deletions cut 3 bases from V and 0 bases from J, with 9 bases between. Germline V gives CDR1 SGHDT, CDR2 YYEEEE. The CDR3 is 14 residues long. The CDR3 DNA follows: TGTGCCAGCAGCTCGGGACGGTACCAAGAGACCCAGTACTTC. Encoded protein: CASSSGRYQETQYF.

A single count supports this clone. V gene TRBV30 combines with J gene TRBJ2-1; D possibly uses TRBD1 or TRBD2 (6 bases each). The CDR3 covers 14 residues. In germline, CDR1 is GTSNPN, CDR2 SVGIG (reference sequence). The V end was cut by 4 bases, the J end by 7 bases, with 17 bases between. The CDR3 reads CAWKGTGGLNEQFF. The CDR3 DNA follows: TGTGCCTGGAAGGGGACTGGGGGCCTTAATGAGCAGTTCTTC. Full variable domain (missing parts from reference TRBV30 and TRBJ2-1): SQTIHQWPATLVQPVGSPLSLECTVEGTSNPNLYWYRQAAGRGLQLLFYSVGIGQISSEVPQNLSASRPQDRQFILSSKKLLLSDSGFYLCAWKGTGGLNEQFFGPGTRLTVL.

In DNA, the CDR3 is TGTGCCAGCAGCTCGGGACAGGGGAGGACCGGGGAGCTGTTTTTT. It specifies CASSSGQGRTGELFF. The V call is TRBV7-6, the J call TRBJ2-2; 10 bases line up with TRBD1. CDR3 length: 15 residues. V was pared by 4 bases and J by 5 bases, with 4 bases of the junction left unmatched. The germline gives CDR1 SGHVS, CDR2 FNYEAQ.

CDR3 DNA: TGTGCCAGCAGCCCAAACCCGGGAGGGGGCGGAGAGACCCAGTACTTC. This gives the protein CASSPNPGGGGETQYF. The chain recombines TRBV11-2 with TRBJ2-5, with a tentative D call TRBD2 (8 bases). The V and J ends lost 5 bases and 4 bases respectively, with 20 bases between them. Germline V CDR1 and CDR2: SGHAT, FQNNGV. CDR3 size: 16 residues. The complete variable domain, with remaining parts taken from reference TRBV11-2 and TRBJ2-5, reads EAGVAQSPRYKIIEKRQSVAFWCNPISGHATLYWYQQILGQGPKLLIQFQNNGVVDDSQLPKDRFSAERLKGVDSTLKIQPAKLEDSAVYLCASSPNPGGGGETQYFGPGTRLLVL.

The chain couples TRBV2 to TRBJ1-5; D not certain. Germline V gene data show CDR1 as SNHLY and CDR2 as FYNNEI. Trimming cost V 4 bases and J 4 bases, with 14 bases left between them. The CDR3 covers 15 residues. The CDR3, as DNA: TGTGCCAGCAGTGGATCGGCCGGAGGGAATCAGCCCCAGCATTTT. Encoded protein: CASSGSAGGNQPQHF. Full variable domain (outside the CDR3, taken from reference TRBV2 and TRBJ1-5): EPEVTQTPSHQVTQMGQEVILRCVPISNHLYFYWYRQILGQKVEFLVSFYNNEISEKSEIFDDQFSVERPDGSNFTLKIRSTKLEDSAMYFCASSGSAGGNQPQHFGDGTRLSIL.

The rearrangement joins TRBV30 to TRBJ1-5; tentatively, D is TRBD1 (6 bases). V was cut by 3 bases and J by 3 bases, with 15 bases left in between. CDR3 length: 15 residues. Germline CDR1 and CDR2: GTSNPN and SVGIG (reference sequence). The CDR3 sequence: CAWSPGQKYNQPQHF. DNA for the CDR3: TGTGCCTGGAGCCCAGGACAGAAATACAATCAGCCCCAGCATTTT.

The chain is built from TRBV2 and TRBJ2-3; D assignment may be TRBD1 or TRBD2 (5 bases each). This CDR3 region has 14 residues. The V gene lost 4 bases and the J gene lost 0 bases, with 8 bases spanning the gap. The germline V gene encodes CDR1 SNHLY and CDR2 FYNNEI. CDR3 DNA sequence: TGTGCCAGCAGTGGGGACGGAAGCACAGATACGCAGTATTTT. Its protein is CASSGDGSTDTQYF.

This clone came up once. Mismatch with germline at one junction end may stem from a read error. J is TRBJ2-7 and V is TRBV3-1 (or the pseudogene TRBV3-2); TRBD2 matches 7 bases. Germline CDR1 reads LGHDT; CDR2 reads YNNKEL (reference sequence). The CDR3 sequence is 18 residues long. As DNA, the CDR3 is TGTACCAGCAGCCAAGGCGGCGCCGCTCTAGCGGTACCCTACGAGCAGTACTTC. It specifies CTSSQGGAALAVPYEQYF.

J is TRBJ2-5 and V is TRBV3-1 (or the pseudogene TRBV3-2); 8 bases fit TRBD1. The CDR3 length is 15 residues. The ends lost 1 base at V and 5 bases at J; junction bases unmatched: 6. CDR1 and CDR2 from the germline V gene are LGHDT and YNNKEL (reference sequence). The CDR3 region is CASSQVSGGGETQYF. The CDR3 DNA reads TGTGCCAGCAGCCAAGTTTCAGGGGGCGGGGAGACCCAGTACTTC.

J is TRBJ1-6 and V is TRBV3-1 (or the pseudogene TRBV3-2); weak D call: TRBD1 (5 bases). The germline V gene encodes CDR1 LGHDT and CDR2 YNNKEL (reference sequence). There are 15 residues in the CDR3. Trimming left V 8 bases short and J 6 bases short, with 17 bases between. This chain's CDR3 is CASRTTGRTNSPLHF. The DNA for the CDR3 is TGTGCCAGCCGCACCACAGGACGGACTAATTCACCCCTCCACTTT.

V is TRBV13 and J is TRBJ2-7; D may be TRBD1 (6 bases). V lost 4 bases, J lost 0 bases, and 19 bases lay in between. Germline V CDR1 and CDR2: PRHDT, FYEKMQ (reference sequence). The CDR3 runs 17 residues. For the CDR3, the DNA is TGTGCCAGCAGCTCCTCGACTTGGGACACGCTCTCCTACGAGCAGTACTTC. Residues: CASSSSTWDTLSYEQYF.